A single sample is the source of the 21 T cell receptor beta chains below, sequenced in a study of blood T cell repertoires in COVID-19. Assay: immunoSEQ multiplex PCR; the TCRdb copy retains only in-frame clones and omits some. The data hold roughly 130,000 clones, with 80% to 85% observed a single time. Sequenced sample: peripheral blood. The source is a man aged 30 to 39 with COVID-19, enrolled during active disease.

Ten or more counts support this clone. V gene TRBV4-2 combines with J gene TRBJ2-7, with D possibly TRBD2 on 6 matching bases. This CDR3 spans 14 amino acids. V lost 0 bases and J lost 4, with 10 bases in between. Germline assignment: CDR1 LGHNA and CDR2 YNFKEQ. Here the CDR3 reads CASSQDRERYEQYF. Here the CDR3 DNA reads TGTGCCAGCAGCCAAGATCGGGAGAGGTACGAGCAGTACTTC.

The V and J genes are TRBV2 and TRBJ1-1; D is ambiguous. Germline V gives CDR1 SNHLY, CDR2 FYNNEI. This CDR3 contains 14 residues. Trimming shortened V by 5 bases and J by 3 bases, and 13 bases separated the two germline ends. The CDR3 spells CASSITLGDTEAFF. CDR3 DNA: TGTGCCAGCAGTATTACCCTCGGGGACACTGAAGCTTTCTTT.

The table lists this clone with a count of one. This CDR3 reads CASSDQGQRNYGYTF. The CDR3 region has the DNA TGTGCCAGCAGCGACCAGGGACAGCGCAACTATGGCTACACCTTC. The V and J genes are TRBV9 and TRBJ1-2; 7 bases match TRBD1. The CDR3 totals 15 residues. Germline loops: CDR1 SGDLS, CDR2 YYNGEE. Trimming removed 3 bases from V and 2 bases from J; junction bases left unmatched: 7.

This sequence joins TRBV12-3 or TRBV12-4 and TRBJ1-2, with TRBD1 matching over 8 bases. The V segment lost 5 bases and the J segment 1 base; nucleotides outside the gene matches: 0. The CDR3 length is 13 residues. The CDR3 nucleotides read TGTGCCAGCAGTACAGGGGGTAACTATGGCTACACCTTC. The encoded protein is CASSTGGNYGYTF.

The chain is built from TRBV7-9 and TRBJ2-7; D may be TRBD2 (6 bases). CDR3 length: 15 amino acids. The germline V and J ends were trimmed by 5 bases and 6 bases, with 20 bases remaining between them. Germline V gene lookup returns CDR1 SEHNR and CDR2 FQNEAQ (reference sequence). The CDR3: CASSGGTGVGGEQYF. The CDR3 DNA reads as TGTGCCAGCAGCGGGGGGACGGGAGTGGGTGGCGAGCAGTACTTC.

The chain combines TRBV6-5 with TRBJ2-2; TRBD2 is a possible D gene (7 bases). Germline-derived CDR1 and CDR2 are MNHEY and SVGAGI. The CDR3 consists of 13 residues. The CDR3 DNA follows: TGTGCAGGGGGGGTCAGCGCTGGCGGGGAGCTGTTTTTT. This gives the protein CAGGVSAGGELFF.

The chain is built from TRBV24-1 and TRBJ2-2; weak D call: TRBD2 (7 bases). Germline V gives CDR1 KGHDR, CDR2 SFDVKD. This CDR3 has 15 amino acids. Trimming took off 9 bases at V and 5 bases at J, with 18 bases between the two ends. The chain's CDR3 is CATGSVGGPTGELFF. DNA of the CDR3: TGTGCCACCGGGTCGGTCGGGGGGCCGACCGGGGAGCTGTTTTTT.

The chain has TRBV5-4 and TRBJ2-7, with D possibly TRBD1 on 5 matching bases. V lost 4 bases, J lost 3 bases, and 14 bases lay in between. The CDR3 loop spans 14 amino acids. CDR1 and CDR2 from the germline V gene are SGHNT and YYREEE (reference sequence). CDR3 loop: CASSLDTGYYEQYF. CDR3 DNA: TGTGCCAGCAGCCTCGATACAGGATACTACGAGCAGTACTTC. Full variable domain (missing parts from reference TRBV5-4 and TRBJ2-7): ETGVTQSPTHLIKTRGQQVTLRCSSQSGHNTVSWYQQALGQGPQFIFQYYREEENGRGNFPPRFSGLQFPNYSSELNVNALELDDSALYLCASSLDTGYYEQYFGPGTRLTVT.

This chain links TRBV28 with TRBJ1-4; 7 positions match TRBD1. V lost 8 bases and J lost 3; bases outside the gene matches: 0. The CDR3 loop spans 12 amino acids. Germline V gene sequence: CDR1 MDHEN, CDR2 SYDVKM. The CDR3 bases are TGTGCCAGCGGACAGGCTAATGAAAAACTGTTTTTT. Translated, it gives CASGQANEKLFF.

This clone came up once. The V gene is TRBV4-2, the J gene TRBJ1-2; D perhaps matches TRBD1 (5 bases). The V end lost 0 bases, the J end lost 7 bases, and 12 bases lay between the germline ends. Germline CDR1 reads LGHNA; CDR2 reads YNFKEQ. This CDR3 has 14 amino acids. The CDR3 bases are TGTGCCAGCAGCCAAGAGGTCCCAACAGGTGGCTACACCTTC. This translates into CASSQEVPTGGYTF.

V and J are TRBV5-1 and TRBJ1-3, with 8 bases fitting TRBD1. Per the germline V gene, CDR1 is SGHRS and CDR2 is YFSETQ. J gave up 0 bases and V 4 bases, and 6 bases lay outside the gene matches. This CDR3 has 16 residues. CDR3 loop: CASSRGTGNSGNTIYF. CDR3 DNA: TGCGCCAGCAGCCGCGGGACAGGAAACTCTGGAAACACCATATATTTT.

This chain uses TRBV7-2 with TRBJ2-7; unclear D gene. CDR1 is SGHTA and CDR2 is FQGNSA in the germline V gene. V shed 5 bases and J shed 4 bases, with 6 bases lying between them. CDR3 length: 11 amino acids. The CDR3 region is CASSLLYEQYF. The CDR3 DNA reads as TGTGCCAGCAGCCTCCTATACGAGCAGTACTTC.

The CDR3 region has the DNA TGCAGCGCCCGGGACACCTTTGGGCAGTTCTTC. Encoded protein: CSARDTFGQFF. The chain links TRBV29-1 to TRBJ2-1; D possibly corresponds to TRBD1 (6 bases). The CDR3 runs to 11 residues. V was clipped by 7 bases and J by 12 bases, with 16 bases between them. CDR1 and CDR2 (germline): SQVTM, ANQGSEA.

This clone has a single count. The chain recombines TRBV29-1 with TRBJ2-7, with a weak D call TRBD1 (5 bases). This CDR3 contains 14 residues. From germline, CDR1 is SQVTM and CDR2 ANQGSEA. Trimming shortened V by 2 bases and J by 2 bases, and 13 bases separated the two germline ends. The CDR3 sequence: CSVESGKGTYEQYF. The CDR3 nucleotides read TGCAGCGTTGAAAGTGGGAAGGGGACCTACGAGCAGTACTTC.

As to this clone: At one end, the junction sequence differs from germline, possibly due to a read error. V usage is TRBV2 and J usage is TRBJ1-1, with D tentatively TRBD1 (6 bases). Germline assignment: CDR1 SNHLY and CDR2 FYNNEI. The CDR3 loop spans 12 amino acids. CDR3 bases: TGTGCCAGCAGTGAAGCGCTTTCGGGACACATATTT. Translation: CASSEALSGHIF. Full variable domain (rest looked up from reference TRBV2 and TRBJ1-1): EPEVTQTPSHQVTQMGQEVILRCVPISNHLYFYWYRQILGQKVEFLVSFYNNEISEKSEIFDDQFSVERPDGSNFTLKIRSTKLEDSAMYFCASSEALSGHIFGQGTRLTVV.

V usage is TRBV19 and J usage is TRBJ2-3; the match to TRBD2 covers 11 bases. In germline, CDR1 is LNHDA, CDR2 SQIVND (reference sequence). V was pared by 4 bases and J by 9 bases, with 18 bases of the junction left unmatched. The CDR3 consists of 18 residues. The CDR3 nucleotides read TGTGCCAGTAGTAAAAAGAAATCTAGCGGGGGGACTTCGGGAACGCAGTATTTT. Translated: CASSKKKSSGGTSGTQYF.

Written as DNA, the CDR3 is TGTGCCATCAGTGATGGGACTAGCGGGATAGCCAAAAACATTCAGTACTTC. Translated, it gives CAISDGTSGIAKNIQYF. V and J are TRBV10-3 and TRBJ2-4, with 13 bases lining up with TRBD2. The CDR3 consists of 17 residues. V shed 3 bases and J 0 bases; nucleotides not matched to a gene: 2. The germline gives CDR1 ENHRY, CDR2 SYGVKD.

The CDR3 nucleotides read TGTGCCAGCAGTCGTGTAGCGGGGAACTCCTACAATGAGCAGTTCTTC. Translation: CASSRVAGNSYNEQFF. This chain joins TRBV27 and TRBJ2-1; 8 bases line up with TRBD2. Losses at the gene ends were 5 bases for V and 0 bases for J; bases not matched to a gene: 6. This CDR3 spans 16 amino acids. Germline V gene sequence: CDR1 MNHEY, CDR2 SMNVEV (reference sequence).

The chain links TRBV27 to TRBJ2-3; the D gene is possibly TRBD1 (6 bases). Trimming removed 6 bases at V and 3 bases at J, with 16 bases between. The CDR3 is 15 residues long. The germline V gene has CDR1 MNHEY and CDR2 SMNVEV (reference sequence). The CDR3, as DNA: TGTGCCAGCAGCCAAGGGGCAGGGGCAACAGATACGCAGTATTTT. It codes for CASSQGAGATDTQYF.

The V gene is TRBV10-3, the J gene TRBJ2-1; D ambiguous. V was pared by 0 bases and J by 4 bases, with 7 bases between. The CDR3 totals 14 residues. Germline lookup yields CDR1 ENHRY and CDR2 SYGVKD. The CDR3: CAISESSSYNEQFF. CDR3 DNA: TGTGCCATCAGTGAGTCGTCGTCGTACAATGAGCAGTTCTTC.

The V and J genes are TRBV7-2 and TRBJ2-7, with D possibly TRBD2 on 5 matching bases. The CDR3 consists of 15 residues. The germline CDR1 and CDR2 sequences are SGHTA and FQGNSA. V was shortened by 1 base and J by 6 bases, with 16 bases between the two germline ends. In DNA, the CDR3 is TGTGCCAGCAGCTTAGTGACCCGGGGTAGAGGCGAGCAGTACTTC. This sequence encodes CASSLVTRGRGEQYF.